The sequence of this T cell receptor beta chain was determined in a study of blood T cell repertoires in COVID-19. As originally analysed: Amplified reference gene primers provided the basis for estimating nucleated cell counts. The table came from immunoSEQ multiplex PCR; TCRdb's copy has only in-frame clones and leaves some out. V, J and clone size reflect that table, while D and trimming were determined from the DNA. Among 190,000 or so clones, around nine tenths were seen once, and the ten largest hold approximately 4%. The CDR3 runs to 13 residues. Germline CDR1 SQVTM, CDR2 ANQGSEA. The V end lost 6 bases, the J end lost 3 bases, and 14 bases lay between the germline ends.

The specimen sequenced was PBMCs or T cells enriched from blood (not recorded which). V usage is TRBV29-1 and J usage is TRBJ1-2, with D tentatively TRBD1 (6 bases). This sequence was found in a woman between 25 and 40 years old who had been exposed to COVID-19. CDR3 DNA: TGCAGCGTGGCAGGGGACGGCTACTATGGCTACACCTTC. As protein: CSVAGDGYYGYTF.